The 5 T cell receptor beta chains reported below all come from one sample, sequenced in a study of T-cell memory formation after mild COVID-19. TCRdb analysed the 5' RACE reads with MiXCR anew, one entry per CDR3 protein. The repertoire holds about 560,000 distinct CDR3 sequences, with about 22% as singletons. The sample was PBMCs or a T cell subset sorted from them (not recorded which). Receptors originate from an adult woman who had mild COVID-19 (a few samples of this study predate the infection). Cell type and time point are not known.

The chain joins TRBV25-1 to TRBJ2-1; TRBD1 matches 9 bases. V shed 1 base and J 6 bases; nucleotides not matched to a gene: 4. The CDR3 extends over 15 amino acids. The germline V gene has CDR1 MGHDK and CDR2 SYGVNS. Written as DNA, the CDR3 is TGTGCCAGCAGTGAATTGGGACAGGGTTCCAATGAGCAGTTCTTC. It is translated as CASSELGQGSNEQFF.

This sequence joins TRBV7-2 and TRBJ2-3; D gene unclear. V lost 4 bases, J lost 0 bases, and 11 bases lay in between. CDR1 and CDR2 from the germline V gene are SGHTA and FQGNSA. The CDR3 length is 15 residues. As DNA, the CDR3 is TGTGCCAGCAGCTCCCGGCGAAAAAGCACAGATACGCAGTATTTT. It yields the protein CASSSRRKSTDTQYF. Full variable domain (outside the CDR3, taken from reference TRBV7-2 and TRBJ2-3): GAGVSQSPSNKVTEKGKDVELRCDPISGHTALYWYRQSLGQGLEFLIYFQGNSAPDKSGLPSDRFSAERTGGSVSTLTIQRTQQEDSAVYLCASSSRRKSTDTQYFGPGTRLTVL.

The sample holds one count of this clonotype. The genes are TRBV3-1 and TRBJ2-4, with unresolved D. The CDR3 loop spans 16 amino acids. V lost 2 bases to trimming and J lost 0 bases, with 11 bases between them. The germline V gene has CDR1 LGHDT and CDR2 YNNKEL (reference sequence). The CDR3 DNA follows: TGTGCCAGCAGCCAAAGATTGCCCCTAGCCAAAAACATTCAGTACTTC. Protein: CASSQRLPLAKNIQYF.

This clonotype was detected a few times. The chain combines TRBV5-1 with TRBJ2-3; 7 bases are shared with TRBD1. The CDR3 covers 16 residues. Germline trimming cut 4 bases from V and 2 bases from J; bases unmatched to any gene: 10. The germline V gene encodes CDR1 SGHRS and CDR2 YFSETQ. CDR3 nucleotide sequence: TGCGCCAGCAGCCCCTACGGACAGGAGTACACAGATACGCAGTATTTT. This sequence encodes CASSPYGQEYTDTQYF.

Comments on this clonotype: This may stem from a read error, because a much larger clone lies one nucleotide away. The gene calls are TRBV5-1 and TRBJ2-1, with 8 bases lining up with TRBD1. V lost 3 bases to trimming and J lost 15 bases; unmatched junction nucleotides: 11. In germline, CDR1 is SGHRS, CDR2 YFSETQ. The CDR3 extends over 13 amino acids. The CDR3 bases are TGCGCCAGCAGCTCAACCAGGGGGCCGTTTGTGTTCTTC. It codes for CASSSTRGPFVFF.